Below, 29 T cell receptor beta chains from the same sample are listed, as sequenced in a study of cytomegalovirus exposure and HLA in healthy donors. In the PCR, 60 Vbeta and 13 Jbeta primers were used. Libraries were prepared by immunoSEQ multiplex PCR; TCRdb keeps only in-frame clonotypes and omits some of them. This sample has roughly 200,000 clones, with over 65% found just once. The sequenced sample was PBMCs. The receptors were gathered from a man in his 60s in good health and CMV-seronegative.

The gene calls are TRBV11-1 and TRBJ2-3, with 11 bases fitting TRBD2. This CDR3 is built from 16 residues. V was clipped by 4 bases and J by 3 bases; unmatched bases: 6. Germline CDR1 is SGHAT and CDR2 is FQDESV (reference sequence). CDR3 sequence: CASSSIAGGGTDTQYF. As DNA, the CDR3 is TGTGCCAGCAGCTCTATAGCGGGAGGGGGGACAGATACGCAGTATTTT.

This chain connects TRBV5-1 to TRBJ2-7, with 10 bases that match TRBD1. The V segment lost 0 bases and the J segment 9 bases; nucleotides outside the gene matches: 3. Germline-derived CDR1 and CDR2 are SGHRS and YFSETQ. The CDR3 runs 13 residues. The CDR3 sequence is CASSLADRGPQYF. The CDR3 nucleotides are TGCGCCAGCAGCTTGGCCGACAGGGGGCCGCAGTACTTC.

The chain carries TRBV7-2 and TRBJ2-2, with 7 bases fitting TRBD1. The length of the CDR3 is 15 residues. The germline gives CDR1 SGHTA, CDR2 FQGNSA. V lost 6 bases and J lost 2; bases outside the gene matches: 6. The DNA for the CDR3 is TGTGCCAGCAGACCTGACAGGGCTAACACCGGGGAGCTGTTTTTT. As protein: CASRPDRANTGELFF.

The genes are TRBV11-1 and TRBJ1-1, with no clear D. Trimming shortened V by 7 bases and J by 0 bases, and 9 bases separated the two germline ends. The CDR3 spans 13 residues. Germline V gene lookup returns CDR1 SGHAT and CDR2 FQDESV (reference sequence). The CDR3 DNA sequence: TGTGCCAGCAACTCTCGGGTGAACACTGAAGCTTTCTTT. Translated: CASNSRVNTEAFF.

This clone was seen once. Written as DNA, the CDR3 is TGCAGCGAAAAAGACAGGGAGAGTGAAGCTTTCTTT. Its protein is CSEKDRESEAFF. The chain uses TRBV29-1 and TRBJ1-1, with 7 positions matching TRBD1. From germline, CDR1 is SQVTM and CDR2 ANQGSEA. The CDR3 is 12 residues long. V trimming: 7 bases; J trimming: 7 bases; junction bases outside the gene matches: 9.

The table lists this clone with a count of one. This rearrangement joins TRBV5-6 to TRBJ2-1; perhaps TRBD1 as D (5 bases). Germline lookup yields CDR1 SGHDT and CDR2 YYEEEE. The V and J ends lost 4 bases and 8 bases respectively, with 19 bases between them. The CDR3 spans 15 residues. The CDR3 sequence is CASSPTRLLRDEQFF. Written as DNA, the CDR3 is TGTGCCAGCAGCCCCACGCGACTCCTCAGGGATGAGCAGTTCTTC.

The count of this clone is one. The rearrangement uses TRBV6-1 and TRBJ2-2, with 9 positions matching TRBD2. CDR3 size: 15 residues. V trimming: 1 base; J trimming: 7 bases; junction bases outside the gene matches: 4. Germline CDR1 reads MNHNS; CDR2 reads SASEGT. As DNA, the CDR3 is TGTGCCAGCAGTGAAGGAGCGGGGGGCGGCGGGGAGCTGTTTTTT. Its translation: CASSEGAGGGGELFF.

The sample holds a few counts of this clone. This chain uses TRBV19 with TRBJ2-2, with D perhaps TRBD2 (7 bases). The CDR3 totals 16 residues. Germline V gene lookup returns CDR1 LNHDA and CDR2 SQIVND (reference sequence). Trimming took 7 bases from V and 4 from J, leaving 19 bases between them. The CDR3 DNA sequence: TGTGCCAGTAACGGGGGGCGGCCGCTGAGCACCGGGGAGCTGTTTTTT. Translation: CASNGGRPLSTGELFF. Together with reference TRBV19 and TRBJ2-2, the CDR3 gives the full variable domain: DGGITQSPKYLFRKEGQNVTLSCEQNLNHDAMYWYRQDPGQGLRLIYYSQIVNDFQKGDIAEGYSVSREKKESFPLTVTSAQKNPTAFYLCASNGGRPLSTGELFFGEGSRLTVL.

V and J are TRBV6-6 and TRBJ2-2; 7 positions agree with TRBD1. This CDR3 region has 15 residues. Trimming took 2 bases from V and 5 from J; bases not matched to a gene: 5. Germline CDR1 reads MNHNY; CDR2 reads SVGAGI (reference sequence). Here the CDR3 DNA reads TGTGCCAGCAGTTACGGACAGGAGAGAACCGGGGAGCTGTTTTTT. Translated, it gives CASSYGQERTGELFF.

A single count supports this clone. The chain couples TRBV2 to TRBJ2-5, with 7 bases that match TRBD1. The CDR3 sequence is 14 residues long. With 3 bases clipped from V and 5 bases from J, the junction kept 6 bases outside the gene matches. The germline V gene has CDR1 SNHLY and CDR2 FYNNEI. The CDR3 sequence is CASSDDRARETQYF. Here the CDR3 DNA reads TGTGCCAGCAGTGACGACAGGGCCCGGGAGACCCAGTACTTC. Supplemented by reference TRBV2 and TRBJ2-5, the full variable domain reads EPEVTQTPSHQVTQMGQEVILRCVPISNHLYFYWYRQILGQKVEFLVSFYNNEISEKSEIFDDQFSVERPDGSNFTLKIRSTKLEDSAMYFCASSDDRARETQYFGPGTRLLVL.

This chain connects TRBV27 to TRBJ2-1; a weak D match, TRBD1 (5 bases). Between the trimmed V and J ends, which lost 5 bases and 6 bases, there was a span of 14 bases. This CDR3 has 14 amino acids. Germline V gene lookup returns CDR1 MNHEY and CDR2 SMNVEV (reference sequence). This CDR3 reads CASSSRRRGNEQFF. The CDR3 nucleotides read TGTGCCAGCAGTAGCCGGAGAAGGGGCAATGAGCAGTTCTTC.

The genes are TRBV14 and TRBJ1-1; 7 bases map to TRBD1. Looked up from germline, CDR1 is SGHDN and CDR2 is FVKESK. The CDR3 is made up of 15 amino acids. The trim removed 0 bases at V and 4 bases at J, leaving 5 bases unmatched. For the CDR3, the DNA is TGTGCCAGCAGCCAAGATAGGGGACAGCGCACTGAAGCTTTCTTT. Translation gives CASSQDRGQRTEAFF.

This chain connects TRBV5-1 to TRBJ2-5; no definite D call. The CDR3 is 16 residues long. CDR1 is SGHRS and CDR2 is YFSETQ in the germline V gene. V lost 5 bases to trimming and J lost 7 bases, with 24 bases between them. The CDR3 nucleotides are TGCGCCAGCAGTTCATCTGGCGGAAACACAAGAGGGACCCAGTACTTC. This sequence encodes CASSSSGGNTRGTQYF.

The J gene is TRBJ1-5, the V gene TRBV28, with TRBD1 identical over 8 bases. Trimming cost V 4 bases and J 2 bases; bases outside gene matches: 13. Looked up from germline, CDR1 is MDHEN and CDR2 is SYDVKM. This CDR3 region has 18 residues. The CDR3 loop is CASSSVPGQVWGNQPQHF. CDR3 coding DNA: TGTGCCAGCAGTTCAGTCCCGGGACAGGTGTGGGGCAATCAGCCCCAGCATTTT. Variable domain in full (rest from reference TRBV28 and TRBJ1-5): DVKVTQSSRYLVKRTGEKVFLECVQDMDHENMFWYRQDPGLGLRLIYFSYDVKMKEKGDIPEGYSVSREKKERFSLILESASTNQTSMYLCASSSVPGQVWGNQPQHFGDGTRLSIL.

The chain combines TRBV6-5 with TRBJ2-2; 7 bases align to TRBD1. CDR1 and CDR2 from the germline V gene are MNHEY and SVGAGI. CDR3 length: 15 residues. Trimming at V came to 1 base and at J to 1 base, leaving 0 bases not matched to a gene. The CDR3 DNA follows: TGTGCCAGCAGTTACTGGACAGGGAACACCGGGGAGCTGTTTTTT. Translated, it gives CASSYWTGNTGELFF.

The CDR3 here is CASSESQGTEAFF. The CDR3 DNA reads as TGTGCCAGCAGTGAATCACAGGGTACTGAAGCTTTCTTT. The V and J genes are TRBV6-4 and TRBJ1-1; D is perhaps TRBD1 (6 bases). There are 13 residues in the CDR3. Looked up from germline, CDR1 is MRHNA and CDR2 is SNTAGT. V lost 3 bases and J lost 5, with 10 bases in between.

The chain is built from TRBV2 and TRBJ1-2; 7 positions match TRBD1. Germline CDR1 SNHLY, CDR2 FYNNEI. The CDR3 extends over 14 amino acids. J gave up 6 bases and V 10 bases, and 14 bases lay outside the gene matches. The CDR3 is CAILTDRDRDGYTF. CDR3 DNA sequence: TGTGCCATCTTGACCGACAGGGATCGGGATGGCTACACCTTC.

V usage is TRBV10-3 and J usage is TRBJ1-2, with 9 bases lining up with TRBD1. The CDR3 length is 13 residues. Trimming cost V 10 bases and J 8 bases; bases outside gene matches: 11. Per germline, CDR1 ENHRY and CDR2 SYGVKD. The CDR3 region is CATVRDREQGYTF. Here the CDR3 DNA reads TGTGCCACCGTTCGGGACAGGGAACAAGGCTACACCTTC.

The J gene is TRBJ1-2, the V gene TRBV19; D not certain. V was trimmed by 3 bases and J by 6 bases, leaving 14 bases between them. In germline, CDR1 is LNHDA, CDR2 SQIVND (reference sequence). This CDR3 comprises 14 residues. The CDR3 region is CASSIFGVTDGYTF. In nucleotides, the CDR3 is TGTGCCAGTAGTATTTTCGGGGTTACGGATGGCTACACCTTC. The full variable domain, its missing parts supplied by reference TRBV19 and TRBJ1-2, is DGGITQSPKYLFRKEGQNVTLSCEQNLNHDAMYWYRQDPGQGLRLIYYSQIVNDFQKGDIAEGYSVSREKKESFPLTVTSAQKNPTAFYLCASSIFGVTDGYTFGSGTRLTVV.

This clone was detected only once. The rearrangement links TRBV6-5 to TRBJ2-5; 8 positions match TRBD1. J was trimmed by 3 bases and V by 8 bases; bases with no gene match: 2. The CDR3 totals 12 residues. Per the germline V gene, CDR1 is MNHEY and CDR2 is SVGAGI. CDR3 nucleotide sequence: TGTGCCAGCGAGGGACAGGAAGAGACCCAGTACTTC. Protein sequence: CASEGQEETQYF.

This clone was observed a handful of times. V and J are TRBV15 and TRBJ2-5; 12 bases match TRBD2. The J call may not be correct, given that the DNA end is closer to TRBJ2-7. Germline V gene lookup returns CDR1 LNHNV and CDR2 YYDKDF (reference sequence). The CDR3 has 14 amino acids. DNA of the CDR3: TGTGCCACAGGACTAGCGGGGAACTACTACGAGCAGTACTTC. Protein product: CATGLAGNYYEQYF.

The V call is TRBV7-9, the J call TRBJ2-6, with D perhaps TRBD2 (6 bases). Per the germline V gene, CDR1 is SEHNR and CDR2 is FQNEAQ (reference sequence). The CDR3 length is 17 residues. V was clipped by 0 bases and J by 0 bases, with 9 bases between them. CDR3 bases: TGTGCCAGCAGCTTAGCGGGGGGAGTCTCTGGGGCCAACGTCCTGACTTTC. Its translation: CASSLAGGVSGANVLTF. Full variable domain (outside the CDR3, taken from reference TRBV7-9 and TRBJ2-6): DTGVSQNPRHKITKRGQNVTFRCDPISEHNRLYWYRQTLGQGPEFLTYFQNEAQLEKSRLLSDRFSAERPKGSFSTLEIQRTEQGDSAMYLCASSLAGGVSGANVLTFGAGSRLTVL.

The rearrangement uses TRBV6-5 and TRBJ1-1, with D possibly TRBD1 on 6 matching bases. V was shortened by 5 bases and J by 10 bases, with 20 bases between the two germline ends. Germline CDR1 MNHEY, CDR2 SVGAGI. The CDR3 sequence is 14 residues long. DNA of the CDR3: TGTGCCAGCAGTCCCGGGGGGGCCACAGGGAGAGCTTTCTTT. It yields the protein CASSPGGATGRAFF.

This chain links TRBV10-3 with TRBJ1-3, with D possibly TRBD1 on 6 matching bases. The CDR3 runs 14 residues. Germline V gene sequence: CDR1 ENHRY, CDR2 SYGVKD. Deletions cut 4 bases from V and 0 bases from J, with 7 bases between. The chain's CDR3 is CAISGTDSGNTIYF. The DNA for the CDR3 is TGTGCCATCAGTGGGACAGACTCTGGAAACACCATATATTTT.

The chain has TRBV19 and TRBJ2-7, with D perhaps TRBD1 (5 bases). With 5 bases removed from V and 0 bases from J, the gap between germline ends came to 17 bases. This CDR3 is built from 16 residues. The germline gives CDR1 LNHDA, CDR2 SQIVND (reference sequence). As DNA, the CDR3 is TGTGCCAGTAGTGGACGCAGGGAAGGCAGCTCCTACGAGCAGTACTTC. Translation gives CASSGRREGSSYEQYF.

The rearrangement joins TRBV6-1 to TRBJ2-5, with D possibly matching TRBD1 (7 bases). V was trimmed by 3 bases and J by 5 bases, leaving 16 bases between them. In germline, CDR1 is MNHNS, CDR2 SASEGT. The CDR3 covers 15 residues. This CDR3 is CASSESGQTRETQYF. CDR3 bases: TGTGCCAGCAGTGAGTCGGGACAGACTAGGGAGACCCAGTACTTC.

This chain joins TRBV5-1 and TRBJ2-1; 7 bases match TRBD2. V was pared by 2 bases and J by 8 bases, with 13 bases of the junction left unmatched. This CDR3 has 16 residues. The V gene's germline CDR1 is SGHRS and CDR2 YFSETQ. CDR3 residues: CASSLGGLRETDEQFF. The CDR3 DNA follows: TGCGCCAGCAGCTTAGGAGGCTTGCGGGAGACTGATGAGCAGTTCTTC.

The rearrangement links TRBV6-5 to TRBJ2-2, with TRBD2 as a possible D gene (5 bases). Germline CDR1 and CDR2: MNHEY and SVGAGI. CDR3 size: 11 residues. Trimming left V 8 bases short and J 6 bases short, with 7 bases between. DNA for the CDR3: TGTGCCAGCGGGAGAGCCGGGGAGCTGTTTTTT. Protein product: CASGRAGELFF.

A single count supports this clone. CDR3 bases: TGTGCCAGCAGTCTGGGACACTTGAACACTGAAGCTTTCTTT. It codes for CASSLGHLNTEAFF. The chain uses TRBV6-5 and TRBJ1-1; maybe TRBD1 (6 bases). Trimming cost V 5 bases and J 0 bases, with 10 bases left between them. CDR1 MNHEY and CDR2 SVGAGI come from the germline V gene. The CDR3 length is 14 residues.